The clone carrying this T cell receptor beta chain showed up just once. The antigen remains unidentified. Profiled with immunoSEQ multiplex PCR; TCRdb holds only in-frame clones, not every one. The sample has 300,000 to 400,000 clones; less than 90% are singletons. These data belong to a study of Ad26.COV2.S vaccination and SARS-CoV-2 variants. Study details: The donor belonged to the COV1001 Ad26.COV2.S trial arm. Dosing was one shot or two shots 56 days apart.

Study conclusions and caveats: Among vaccine recipients, spike-specific TCR breadth exceeded that of placebo recipients.

The V gene lost 0 bases and the J gene lost 1 base, with 10 bases spanning the gap. The CDR3 contains 16 residues. Germline assignment: CDR1 SGHVS and CDR2 FQNEAQ. Treatment denoted: 15 to 20 received Ad26.COV2.S at low or high dose, single or two shots; several received placebo; per-sample allocation not given. Samples came from day 63 after the first vaccine or placebo injection. This TCR derives from a person aged 18-65 years who received the Ad26.COV2.S COVID-19 vaccine or a placebo. The genes are TRBV7-8 and TRBJ1-5, with D maybe TRBD1 (5 bases). This specimen consisted of peripheral blood, obtained in a trial of Ad26.COV2.S vaccine versus placebo. The CDR3 DNA sequence: TGTGCCAGCAGCTTAGCAGGGCAGGGAAGCAATCAGCCCCAGCATTTT. It codes for CASSLAGQGSNQPQHF.